This T cell receptor (beta chain) was sequenced for a study of T cell repertoires in cytomegalovirus infection. The germline V and J ends were trimmed by 8 bases and 4 bases, with 14 bases remaining between them. CDR3 size: 13 residues. TCRdb passed the reads through MiXCR, listing each CDR3 protein once. The table lists around 630,000 distinct CDR3 sequences, roughly 26% of them singletons. This clonotype was detected only a few times. The rearrangement uses TRBV12-3 or TRBV12-4 and TRBJ1-1, with a weak D call TRBD1 (5 bases). The origin of this receptor is a human donor in good health (CMV status not recorded). Some clones in this sample may be carry-over from other donors' samples. Sequencing was performed on CD8+ T cells from PBMCs. The DNA for the CDR3 is TGTGCCAGCGCCGGGACGGCGGGCACTGAAGCTTTCTTT. This translates into CASAGTAGTEAFF.